Presented here are 14 T cell receptor beta chains from one specimen sequenced in a study of T cell responses to AZD1222 COVID-19 vaccine. Method: immunoSEQ multiplex PCR; TCRdb's copy keeps in-frame clones and lacks some. The data contain fewer than 110,000 clones, around 90% of them seen just once; the ten biggest clones take up about 4.8%. The starting material was peripheral blood, obtained on day 0 of AZD1222 vaccination. All receptors come from an adult in good health.

DNA of the CDR3: TGTGCCAGCAGTTATTCGGCAGCCCCTATAGGAAACACCATATATTTT. Translated, it gives CASSYSAAPIGNTIYF. The chain is built from TRBV6-5 and TRBJ1-3; D uncertain. Germline V gene data show CDR1 as MNHEY and CDR2 as SVGAGI. This CDR3 has 16 residues. V gave up 3 bases and J gave up 4 bases, with 16 bases separating them.

This chain joins TRBV30 and TRBJ2-3; weak D call: TRBD1 (6 bases). The CDR3 totals 15 residues. V dropped 3 bases and J dropped 4 bases, with 17 bases sitting between them. CDR1 GTSNPN and CDR2 SVGIG come from the germline V gene (reference sequence). CDR3 region: CAWREFTGWSDTQYF. CDR3 in DNA: TGTGCCTGGAGAGAATTTACAGGGTGGTCAGATACGCAGTATTTT.

The chain couples TRBV4-1 to TRBJ1-5; D not certain. Germline-derived CDR1 and CDR2 are MGHRA and YSYEKL. Trimming took off 1 base at V and 5 bases at J, with 6 bases between the two ends. This CDR3 has 13 residues. The DNA of the CDR3 is TGCGCCAGCAGCCAAGCCCTGGATCAGCCCCAGCATTTT. It yields the protein CASSQALDQPQHF.

The chain is built from TRBV19 and TRBJ2-1; D assignment may be TRBD1 or TRBD2 (6 bases each). V was clipped by 2 bases and J by 6 bases, with 14 bases between them. The germline CDR1 and CDR2 sequences are LNHDA and SQIVND (reference sequence). CDR3 length equals 15 residues. As DNA, the CDR3 is TGTGCCAGTAGTATAATCTGGGGGGCTGGCAATGAGCAGTTCTTC. Amino acid sequence: CASSIIWGAGNEQFF.

CDR3 amino acids: CASSGGLNTGELFF. In DNA, the CDR3 is TGTGCCAGTAGTGGGGGGCTGAACACCGGGGAGCTGTTTTTT. V and J are TRBV19 and TRBJ2-2; D might be TRBD1 or TRBD2, each matching 6 bases. CDR1 is LNHDA, CDR2 SQIVND, per germline (reference sequence). This CDR3 is 14 amino acids long. The ends were cut back, 5 bases at V and 1 base at J, with 8 bases in the middle.

A note on this clone: Within the sample, other DNA sequences also encode this same CDR3. The V and J genes are TRBV4-1 and TRBJ1-5; TRBD1 aligns across 7 bases. The germline gives CDR1 MGHRA, CDR2 YSYEKL. The CDR3 runs to 14 residues. V lost 4 bases, J lost 4 bases, and 4 bases stayed unmatched. CDR3 in DNA: TGCGCCAGCAGCCCTGGGACAGCTAATCAGCCCCAGCATTTT. Translating gives CASSPGTANQPQHF.

The rearrangement uses TRBV27 and TRBJ2-5; a possible D gene is TRBD1 (8 bases). The CDR3 is 18 residues long. Germline V gene data show CDR1 as MNHEY and CDR2 as SMNVEV (reference sequence). V was clipped by 1 base and J by 4 bases, with 22 bases between them. CDR3 sequence: CASSLYFTGGARRETQYF. The CDR3 nucleotides are TGTGCCAGCAGTTTATATTTTACAGGGGGGGCGCGGCGAGAGACCCAGTACTTC.

The chain combines TRBV7-3 with TRBJ2-1, with 10 bases aligning to TRBD2. The CDR3 runs to 16 residues. The germline CDR1 and CDR2 sequences are SGHTA and FQGTGA. Trimming took 5 bases from V and 6 from J; bases not matched to a gene: 10. The CDR3, as DNA: TGTGCCAGCAGCCGTAGGAGCGGGGGGGCCGTCAATGAGCAGTTCTTC. The encoded protein is CASSRRSGGAVNEQFF.

The chain recombines TRBV25-1 with TRBJ1-1; D unresolved. Germline V gives CDR1 MGHDK, CDR2 SYGVNS. The CDR3 runs 17 residues. Trimming shortened V by 0 bases and J by 3 bases, and 17 bases separated the two germline ends. In DNA, the CDR3 is TGTGCCAGCAGTGAATATATTCTTTCCAGCGGGGACACTGAAGCTTTCTTT. Translating it yields CASSEYILSSGDTEAFF.

The gene calls are TRBV2 and TRBJ2-7; possible D gene TRBD1, 5 bases. This CDR3 contains 13 residues. The germline V gene encodes CDR1 SNHLY and CDR2 FYNNEI. V lost 6 bases and J lost 3, with 12 bases in between. DNA of the CDR3: TGTGCCAGCAGAGGAGACAGCAGCTACGAGCAGTACTTC. It yields the protein CASRGDSSYEQYF.

This clone was recorded only once. This chain uses TRBV27 with TRBJ2-6; no reliable D call. From germline, CDR1 is MNHEY and CDR2 SMNVEV (reference sequence). The germline V and J ends were trimmed by 6 bases and 0 bases, with 9 bases remaining between them. This CDR3 comprises 15 residues. The CDR3 here is CASSLIPSGANVLTF. DNA of the CDR3: TGTGCCAGCAGCCTTATTCCCTCTGGGGCCAACGTCCTGACTTTC.

The chain uses TRBV2 and TRBJ2-4, with D possibly matching TRBD2 (6 bases). In germline, CDR1 is SNHLY, CDR2 FYNNEI. This CDR3 is 12 amino acids long. V lost 7 bases and J lost 8, with 12 bases in between. The CDR3 coding sequence is TGTGCCAGCATTGGGGGGTTCGACATTCAGTACTTC. Translation: CASIGGFDIQYF.

The DNA for the CDR3 is TGTGCCAGCAGCTTAGGTCGGGGCAAAAAGACCGGGGAGCTGTTTTTT. Amino acids: CASSLGRGKKTGELFF. The V and J genes are TRBV7-9 and TRBJ2-2; D may match TRBD1 or TRBD2 (5 bases each). V was pared by 1 base and J by 5 bases, with 14 bases between. Germline V gene sequence: CDR1 SEHNR, CDR2 FQNEAQ (reference sequence). The CDR3 has 16 residues.

The table lists this clone with a few counts. The chain links TRBV5-6 to TRBJ2-3; D is possibly TRBD1 (6 bases). Germline V gene data show CDR1 as SGHDT and CDR2 as YYEEEE. V gave up 6 bases and J gave up 6 bases, with 20 bases separating them. The CDR3 spans 15 residues. CDR3 region: CASISTTGLRDTQYF. The CDR3 DNA is TGTGCCAGCATCTCTACGACAGGTCTTCGGGATACGCAGTATTTT.